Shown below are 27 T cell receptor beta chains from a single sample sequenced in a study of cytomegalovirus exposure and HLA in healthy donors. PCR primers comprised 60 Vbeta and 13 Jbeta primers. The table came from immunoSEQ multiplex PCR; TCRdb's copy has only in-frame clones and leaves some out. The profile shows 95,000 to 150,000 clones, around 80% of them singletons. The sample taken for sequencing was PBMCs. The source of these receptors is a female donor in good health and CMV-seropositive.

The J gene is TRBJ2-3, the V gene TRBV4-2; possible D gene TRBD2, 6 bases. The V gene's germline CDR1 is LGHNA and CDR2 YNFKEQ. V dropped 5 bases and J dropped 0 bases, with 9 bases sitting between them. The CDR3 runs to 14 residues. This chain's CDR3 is CASSSGTSTDTQYF. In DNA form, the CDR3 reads TGTGCCAGCAGCTCCGGGACTAGCACAGATACGCAGTATTTT.

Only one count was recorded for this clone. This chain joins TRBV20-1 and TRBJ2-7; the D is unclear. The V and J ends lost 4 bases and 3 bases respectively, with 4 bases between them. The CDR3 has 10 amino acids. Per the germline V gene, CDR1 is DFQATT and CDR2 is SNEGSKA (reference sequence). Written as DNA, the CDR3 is TGCAGTGCTAACAGCTACGAGCAGTACTTC. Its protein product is CSANSYEQYF.

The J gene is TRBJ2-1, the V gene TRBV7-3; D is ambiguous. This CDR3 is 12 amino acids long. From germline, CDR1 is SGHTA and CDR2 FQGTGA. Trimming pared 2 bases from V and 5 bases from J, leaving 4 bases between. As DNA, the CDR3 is TGTGCCAGCAGCTTATCTAACAATGAGCAGTTCTTC. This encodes CASSLSNNEQFF. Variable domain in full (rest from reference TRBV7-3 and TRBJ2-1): GAGVSQTPSNKVTEKGKYVELRCDPISGHTALYWYRQSLGQGPEFLIYFQGTGAADDSGLPNDRFFAVRPEGSVSTLKIQRTERGDSAVYLCASSLSNNEQFFGPGTRLTVL.

The DNA of the CDR3 is TGTGCCAGCAGCTTGACAGGGGGCAATCAGCCCCAGCATTTT. Protein sequence: CASSLTGGNQPQHF. V is TRBV5-6 and J is TRBJ1-5; 7 bases line up with TRBD1. Trimming took 1 base from V and 2 from J; bases not matched to a gene: 0. Germline V gene data show CDR1 as SGHDT and CDR2 as YYEEEE. CDR3 length equals 14 residues.

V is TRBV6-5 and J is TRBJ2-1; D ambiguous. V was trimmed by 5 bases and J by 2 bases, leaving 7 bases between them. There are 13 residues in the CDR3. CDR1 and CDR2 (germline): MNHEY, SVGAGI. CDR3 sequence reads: CASSRVAYNEQFF. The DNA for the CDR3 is TGTGCCAGCAGTCGGGTAGCCTACAATGAGCAGTTCTTC.

CDR3 protein: CASIGQGGNTIYF. The DNA of the CDR3 is TGTGCCAGCATCGGACAGGGGGGAAACACCATATATTTT. The V call is TRBV6-1, the J call TRBJ1-3; 9 nucleotides line up with TRBD1. This CDR3 is built from 13 residues. Per germline, CDR1 MNHNS and CDR2 SASEGT. The junction had 2 bases not matched to a gene; V was cut back by 7 bases and J by 4 bases.

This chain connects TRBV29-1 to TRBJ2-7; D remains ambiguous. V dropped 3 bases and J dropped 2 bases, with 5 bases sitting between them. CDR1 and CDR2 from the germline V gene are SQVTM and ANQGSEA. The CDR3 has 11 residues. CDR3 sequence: CSVESAYEQYF. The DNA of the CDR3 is TGCAGCGTTGAGAGCGCCTACGAGCAGTACTTC.

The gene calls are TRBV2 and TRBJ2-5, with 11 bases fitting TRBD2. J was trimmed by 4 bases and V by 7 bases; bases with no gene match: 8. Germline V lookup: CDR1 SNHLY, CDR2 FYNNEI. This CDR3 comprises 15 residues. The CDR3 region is CASTPMTSGVETQYF. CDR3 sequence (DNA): TGTGCCAGCACTCCGATGACTAGCGGGGTAGAGACCCAGTACTTC.

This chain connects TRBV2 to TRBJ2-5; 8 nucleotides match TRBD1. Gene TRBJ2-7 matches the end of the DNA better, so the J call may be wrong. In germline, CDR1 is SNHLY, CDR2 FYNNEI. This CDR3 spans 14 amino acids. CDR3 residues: CASSDGQGGYEQYF. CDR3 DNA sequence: TGTGCCAGCAGTGACGGACAGGGCGGGTACGAGCAGTACTTC.

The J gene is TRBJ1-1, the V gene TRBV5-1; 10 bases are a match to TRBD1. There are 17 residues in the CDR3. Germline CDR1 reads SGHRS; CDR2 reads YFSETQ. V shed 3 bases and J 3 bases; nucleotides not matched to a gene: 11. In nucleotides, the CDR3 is TGCGCCAGCAGCTCTACGGGACAGGGGCCCGGGGACACTGAAGCTTTCTTT. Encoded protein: CASSSTGQGPGDTEAFF. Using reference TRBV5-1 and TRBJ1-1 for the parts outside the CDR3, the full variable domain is KAGVTQTPRYLIKTRGQQVTLSCSPISGHRSVSWYQQTPGQGLQFLFEYFSETQRNKGNFPGRFSGRQFSNSRSEMNVSTLELGDSALYLCASSSTGQGPGDTEAFFGQGTRLTVV.

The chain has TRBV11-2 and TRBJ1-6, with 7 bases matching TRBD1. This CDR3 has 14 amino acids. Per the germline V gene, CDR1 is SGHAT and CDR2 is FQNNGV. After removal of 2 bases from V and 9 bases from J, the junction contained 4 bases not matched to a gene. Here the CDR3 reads CASSLQGVGSPLHF. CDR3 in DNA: TGTGCCAGCAGCTTACAGGGGGTAGGTTCACCCCTCCACTTT.

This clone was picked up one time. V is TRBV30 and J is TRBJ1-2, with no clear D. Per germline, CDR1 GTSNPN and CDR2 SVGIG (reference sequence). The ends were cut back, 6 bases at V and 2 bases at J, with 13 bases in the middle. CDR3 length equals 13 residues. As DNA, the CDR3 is TGTGCCTGTTTACCGTCGGGGAACTATGGCTACACCTTC. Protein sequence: CACLPSGNYGYTF.

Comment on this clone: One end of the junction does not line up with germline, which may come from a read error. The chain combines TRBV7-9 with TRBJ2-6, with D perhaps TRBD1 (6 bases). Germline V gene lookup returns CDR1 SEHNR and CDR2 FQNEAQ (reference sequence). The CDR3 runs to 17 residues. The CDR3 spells CSSSLGRGRSGANVLTF. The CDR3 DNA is TGTTCCAGCAGCTTGGGCAGGGGACGCTCTGGGGCCAACGTCCTGACTTTC.

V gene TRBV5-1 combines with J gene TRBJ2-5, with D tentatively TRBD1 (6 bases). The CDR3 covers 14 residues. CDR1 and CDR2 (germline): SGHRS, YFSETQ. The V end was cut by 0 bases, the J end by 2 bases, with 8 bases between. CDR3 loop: CASSLAQGQETQYF. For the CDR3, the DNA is TGCGCCAGCAGCTTGGCACAGGGACAAGAGACCCAGTACTTC.

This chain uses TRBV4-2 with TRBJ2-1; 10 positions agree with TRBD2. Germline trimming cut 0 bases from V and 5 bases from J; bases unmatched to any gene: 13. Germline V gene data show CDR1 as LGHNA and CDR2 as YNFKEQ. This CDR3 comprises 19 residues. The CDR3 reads CASSQDPSSSGGRNNEQFF. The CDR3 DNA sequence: TGTGCCAGCAGCCAAGATCCCTCCTCTAGCGGGGGACGGAACAATGAGCAGTTCTTC.

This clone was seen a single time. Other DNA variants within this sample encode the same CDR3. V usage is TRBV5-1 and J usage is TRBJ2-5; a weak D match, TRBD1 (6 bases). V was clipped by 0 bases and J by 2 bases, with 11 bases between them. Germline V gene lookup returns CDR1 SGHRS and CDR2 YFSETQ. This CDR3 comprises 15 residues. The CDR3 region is CASSLDGTLQETQYF. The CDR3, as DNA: TGCGCCAGCAGCTTGGATGGGACATTGCAAGAGACCCAGTACTTC.

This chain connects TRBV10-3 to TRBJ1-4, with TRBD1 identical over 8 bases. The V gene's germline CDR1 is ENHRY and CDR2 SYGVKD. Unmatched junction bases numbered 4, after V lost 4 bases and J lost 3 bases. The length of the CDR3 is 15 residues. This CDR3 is CAISGGDRSNEKLFF. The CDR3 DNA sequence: TGTGCCATCAGTGGGGGGGACAGGTCTAATGAAAAACTGTTTTTT.

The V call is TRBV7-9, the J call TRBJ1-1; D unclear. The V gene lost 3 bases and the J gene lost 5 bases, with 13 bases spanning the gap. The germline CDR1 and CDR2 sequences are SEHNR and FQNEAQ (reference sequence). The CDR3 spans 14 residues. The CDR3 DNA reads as TGTGCCAGCAGCTTTGGTAACGGAGGGACTGAAGCTTTCTTT. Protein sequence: CASSFGNGGTEAFF.

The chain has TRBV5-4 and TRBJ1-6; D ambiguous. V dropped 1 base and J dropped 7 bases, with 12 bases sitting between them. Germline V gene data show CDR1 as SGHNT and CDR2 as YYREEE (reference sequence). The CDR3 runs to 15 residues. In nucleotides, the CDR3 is TGTGCCAGCAGCTTGTTCAGGCCGACCAATTCACCCCTCCACTTT. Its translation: CASSLFRPTNSPLHF.

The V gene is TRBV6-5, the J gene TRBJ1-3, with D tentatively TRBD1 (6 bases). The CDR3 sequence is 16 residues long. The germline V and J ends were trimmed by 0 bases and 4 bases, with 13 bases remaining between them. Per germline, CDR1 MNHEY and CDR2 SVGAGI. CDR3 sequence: CASSYSSGGAGNTIYF. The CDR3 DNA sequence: TGTGCCAGCAGTTACTCTTCGGGGGGCGCCGGAAACACCATATATTTT.

CDR3 amino acids: CASNFPTGLDQPQHF. In DNA, the CDR3 is TGTGCCAGCAATTTCCCGACAGGGTTGGATCAGCCCCAGCATTTT. The rearrangement uses TRBV28 and TRBJ1-5, with 7 bases identical to TRBD1. The CDR3 consists of 15 residues. With 7 bases clipped from V and 5 bases from J, the junction kept 11 bases outside the gene matches. Germline V gene lookup returns CDR1 MDHEN and CDR2 SYDVKM.

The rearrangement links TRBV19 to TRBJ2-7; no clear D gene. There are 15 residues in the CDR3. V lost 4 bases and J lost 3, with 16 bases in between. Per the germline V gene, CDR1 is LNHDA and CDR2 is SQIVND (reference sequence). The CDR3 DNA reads TGTGCCAGTAGTAGCCAGGCTTACTCATTCTACGAGCAGTACTTC. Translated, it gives CASSSQAYSFYEQYF. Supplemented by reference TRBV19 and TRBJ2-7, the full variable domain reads DGGITQSPKYLFRKEGQNVTLSCEQNLNHDAMYWYRQDPGQGLRLIYYSQIVNDFQKGDIAEGYSVSREKKESFPLTVTSAQKNPTAFYLCASSSQAYSFYEQYFGPGTRLTVT.

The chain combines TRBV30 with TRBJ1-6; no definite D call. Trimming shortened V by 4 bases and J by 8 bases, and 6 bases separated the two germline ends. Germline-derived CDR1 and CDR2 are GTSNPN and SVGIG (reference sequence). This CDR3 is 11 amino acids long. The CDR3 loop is CAWNQDSPLHF. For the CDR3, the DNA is TGTGCCTGGAACCAGGATTCACCCCTCCACTTT.

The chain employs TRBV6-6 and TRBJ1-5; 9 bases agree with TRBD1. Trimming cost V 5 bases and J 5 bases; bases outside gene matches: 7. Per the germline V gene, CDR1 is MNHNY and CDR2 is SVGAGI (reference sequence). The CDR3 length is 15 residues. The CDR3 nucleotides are TGTGCCAGCAGTCCGCCCGGACAGGGGCATCAGCCCCAGCATTTT. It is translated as CASSPPGQGHQPQHF.

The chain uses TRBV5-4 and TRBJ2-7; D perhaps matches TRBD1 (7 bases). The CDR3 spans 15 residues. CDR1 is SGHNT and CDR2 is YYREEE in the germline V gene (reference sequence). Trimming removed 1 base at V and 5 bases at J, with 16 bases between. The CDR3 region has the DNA TGTGCCAGCAGCTTGTTGGCCAGGGGGGATAACGAGCAGTACTTC. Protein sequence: CASSLLARGDNEQYF.

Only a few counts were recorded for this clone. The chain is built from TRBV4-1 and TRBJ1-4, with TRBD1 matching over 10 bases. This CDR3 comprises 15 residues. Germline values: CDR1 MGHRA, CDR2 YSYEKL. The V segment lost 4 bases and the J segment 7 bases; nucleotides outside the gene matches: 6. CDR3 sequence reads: CASSRRQGAVEKLFF. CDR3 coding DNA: TGCGCCAGCAGCCGACGACAGGGGGCGGTTGAAAAACTGTTTTTT.

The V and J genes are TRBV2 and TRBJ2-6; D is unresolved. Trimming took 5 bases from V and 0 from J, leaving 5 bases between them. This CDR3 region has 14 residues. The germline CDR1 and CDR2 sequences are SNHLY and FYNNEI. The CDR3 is CASSPFSGANVLTF. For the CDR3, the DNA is TGTGCCAGCAGTCCTTTCTCTGGGGCCAACGTCCTGACTTTC.